This T cell receptor (beta chain) was obtained from a study of blood T cell repertoires in COVID-19. Germline CDR1 reads SGHNT; CDR2 reads YYREEE (reference sequence). V was pared by 2 bases and J by 8 bases, with 25 bases between. The CDR3 contains 18 residues. The assay was immunoSEQ multiplex PCR, and TCRdb's table has in-frame clones only and misses some. Among about 270,000 clones listed, 80% to 95% were seen once. Participant ages covered about 18 to 89 years across 25 or so US areas. Participant reports of clinical history set cohort assignment. The chain combines TRBV5-4 with TRBJ1-4; D might be TRBD1 (6 bases). The source of this sequence is a man aged 35 to 55 who had been exposed to COVID-19. Sequencing used PBMCs or T cells enriched from blood (not recorded which). The CDR3, as DNA: TGTGCCAGCAGCTTATTCTCGGGGGGCGACCTTTTACGAGAAAAACTGTTTTTT. This encodes CASSLFSGGDLLREKLFF.